These 7 T cell receptor beta chains originate from one sample sequenced in a study of technical replicates of blood from several donors. Produced via immunoSEQ multiplex PCR; TCRdb's table is partial and in-frame only. The data show approximately 92,000 clones, with roughly 95% seen just once and around 0.3% held by the top ten. The material sequenced was T cells isolated from PBMCs. These receptors originate from a human donor in good health.

CDR3 bases: TGTGCCAGCAGCTTGGACAGGGAGATCAATGAGCAGTTCTTC. Translated, it gives CASSLDREINEQFF. V gene TRBV13 combines with J gene TRBJ2-1; 8 nucleotides agree with TRBD1. The CDR3 extends over 14 amino acids. Germline values: CDR1 PRHDT, CDR2 FYEKMQ (reference sequence). Trimming cost V 3 bases and J 6 bases; bases outside gene matches: 4.

This rearrangement joins TRBV5-1 to TRBJ2-7, with D possibly TRBD1 on 6 matching bases. The CDR3 consists of 13 residues. V dropped 4 bases and J dropped 6 bases, with 14 bases sitting between them. Germline V lookup: CDR1 SGHRS, CDR2 YFSETQ. The CDR3 region has the DNA TGCGCCAGCAGCGAAACAGGGTCCGGCGAGCAGTACTTC. Its protein is CASSETGSGEQYF.

This clone was detected once. The chain carries TRBV6-6 and TRBJ2-7; the D is unclear. The CDR3 runs 12 residues. Trimming took 7 bases from V and 3 from J, leaving 10 bases between them. Germline CDR1 is MNHNY and CDR2 is SVGAGI (reference sequence). In DNA, the CDR3 is TGTGCCAGCAACTTGTTTGGCTACGAGCAGTACTTC. It codes for CASNLFGYEQYF.

The chain carries TRBV15 and TRBJ2-3; 10 bases line up with TRBD2. V shed 3 bases and J 3 bases; nucleotides not matched to a gene: 12. The CDR3 extends over 18 amino acids. Per germline, CDR1 LNHNV and CDR2 YYDKDF (reference sequence). The CDR3 region has the DNA TGTGCCACCAGCAGGGACAGACCGGGACTAGCGACGACAGATACGCAGTATTTT. Amino acid sequence: CATSRDRPGLATTDTQYF.

This rearrangement joins TRBV28 to TRBJ1-5; D is ambiguous. The V and J ends lost 6 bases and 4 bases respectively, with 10 bases between them. Germline values: CDR1 MDHEN, CDR2 SYDVKM. The CDR3 is 13 residues long. CDR3 sequence: CASRITENQPQHF. The CDR3 region has the DNA TGTGCCAGCAGAATCACAGAAAATCAGCCCCAGCATTTT.

The chain is built from TRBV13 and TRBJ1-1; tentatively, D is TRBD1 (6 bases). This CDR3 is 14 amino acids long. Trimming removed 5 bases from V and 4 bases from J, with 14 bases in between. Germline V gene data show CDR1 as PRHDT and CDR2 as FYEKMQ (reference sequence). CDR3 sequence reads: CASSPQGTFTEAFF. The CDR3 nucleotides read TGTGCCAGCAGCCCCCAGGGGACGTTCACTGAAGCTTTCTTT.

This chain links TRBV21-1 with TRBJ2-7; TRBD1 is taken as the D call from the table, unchecked against the DNA. TRBV21-1 is a pseudogene locus. This CDR3 is 20 amino acids long. CDR3 nucleotides: TGTGCCAGCAGCAAAAACTGTCGGGACAGGGGCCCCGGTATCTCCTACGAGCAGTACTTC. Amino acids: CASSKNCRDRGPGISYEQYF.